The 19 T cell receptor beta chains listed next were all sequenced from one sample in a study of CD8 T cells in Susac syndrome (dated 2019 in TCRdb). Receptors were amplified or captured by the immunoSEQ multiplex PCR assay. RNA was extracted using the RNeasy kit, and roughly 0.45 to 1 microgram was reverse transcribed with random hexamers. The raw public reads went through TCRdb reprocessing: fastp at Q25, MiXCR clone calling, in-frame beta chains kept. Records with the same CDR3 protein are collapsed into one entry carrying the most frequent genes and DNA. This sample has under 200,000 distinct CDR3 sequences in its table, and about 93% of those were observed once. Clones ranked in the top ten supply 0.1% to 0.12% of the sample. The sequencing input was CD4+ T cells from PBMCs. Receptor source: a human donor in good health.

The V gene is TRBV28, the J gene TRBJ1-2; the D is unclear. CDR1 and CDR2 from the germline V gene are MDHEN and SYDVKM. V was trimmed by 2 bases and J by 3 bases, leaving 7 bases between them. This CDR3 has 13 residues. The CDR3 coding sequence is TGTGCCAGCAGTTTACTGGTAGACTATGGCTACACCTTC. Its translation is CASSLLVDYGYTF.

V and J are TRBV6-5 and TRBJ1-1; D remains unclear. CDR1 and CDR2 (germline): MNHEY, SVGAGI. The CDR3 extends over 13 amino acids. V lost 7 bases to trimming and J lost 3 bases, with 12 bases between them. This chain's CDR3 is CASTRGLYTEAFF. Written as DNA, the CDR3 is TGTGCCAGCACCCGCGGGTTGTACACTGAAGCTTTCTTT.

CDR3 sequence reads: CASSSTGRPQETQYF. CDR3 sequence (DNA): TGTGCCAGCAGTTCTACCGGCAGGCCCCAAGAGACCCAGTACTTC. The chain carries TRBV28 and TRBJ2-5; D gene ambiguous. CDR1 is MDHEN and CDR2 is SYDVKM in the germline V gene. V lost 4 bases, J lost 1 base, and 13 bases lay in between. The CDR3 sequence is 15 residues long.

The chain has TRBV15 and TRBJ1-6; no definite D call. This CDR3 is built from 13 residues. Germline V gene lookup returns CDR1 LNHNV and CDR2 YYDKDF (reference sequence). Trimming cost V 4 bases and J 6 bases, with 7 bases left between them. The CDR3 DNA reads TGTGCCACCAGCAATAAGGGTAATTCACCCCTCCACTTT. Translation: CATSNKGNSPLHF.

This sequence joins TRBV5-1 and TRBJ2-1; TRBD1 aligns across 7 bases. Per the germline V gene, CDR1 is SGHRS and CDR2 is YFSETQ. This CDR3 is 15 amino acids long. V lost 0 bases and J lost 5; bases outside the gene matches: 5. In DNA form, the CDR3 reads TGCGCCAGCAGCTTGGTTGAGGGGGCAAACAATGAGCAGTTCTTC. Translation gives CASSLVEGANNEQFF.

In its sample, this clonotype was seen a few times. The chain combines TRBV3-1 with TRBJ1-1; no clear D. Per germline, CDR1 LGHDT and CDR2 YNNKEL (reference sequence). The CDR3 is made up of 13 amino acids. The V gene lost 1 base and the J gene lost 1 base, with 4 bases spanning the gap. The CDR3 is CASSQAQNTEAFF. The CDR3 DNA follows: TGTGCCAGCAGCCAAGCACAGAACACTGAAGCTTTCTTT. The whole variable domain, remainder taken from reference TRBV3-1 and TRBJ1-1, is DTAVSQTPKYLVTQMGNDKSIKCEQNLGHDTMYWYKQDSKKFLKIMFSYNNKELIINETVPNRFSPKSPDKAHLNLHINSLELGDSAVYFCASSQAQNTEAFFGQGTRLTVV.

The gene calls are TRBV11-2 and TRBJ1-2, with no clear D. Germline V gene data show CDR1 as SGHAT and CDR2 as FQNNGV. Trimming removed 0 bases from V and 8 bases from J, with 13 bases in between. This CDR3 has 14 residues. The CDR3 DNA is TGTGCCAGCAGCTTAGATTATTTGCCCTTAGGCTACACCTTC. Its translation: CASSLDYLPLGYTF.

The CDR3 nucleotides are TGTGCCAGCAGCTCCCTATCGATCTACGAGCAGTACTTC. Protein sequence: CASSSLSIYEQYF. This chain joins TRBV3-1 and TRBJ2-7; D is unresolved. Looked up from germline, CDR1 is LGHDT and CDR2 is YNNKEL (reference sequence). Trimming left V 5 bases short and J 3 bases short, with 11 bases between. CDR3 length equals 13 residues.

The chain joins TRBV12-3 or TRBV12-4 to TRBJ1-3, with unresolved D. The CDR3 contains 16 residues. V dropped 6 bases and J dropped 0 bases, with 15 bases sitting between them. CDR3 coding DNA: TGTGCCAGCAGCACTAGGGCGGGCGGCTCTGGAAACACCATATATTTT. Its translation: CASSTRAGGSGNTIYF.

The chain is built from TRBV23-1 and TRBJ2-7; 9 nucleotides line up with TRBD1. TRBV23-1 is sorted into the ORF group, with uncertain function. CDR3 length equals 16 residues. J lost 6 bases, V lost 7 bases, and 16 bases had no gene match. As DNA, the CDR3 is TGCGCCAGCACCTACATCCCCGGGACAGGGCCCCTCGAGCAGTACGTC. Amino acids: CASTYIPGTGPLEQYV.

The V call is TRBV10-2, the J call TRBJ1-4, with 7 bases aligning to TRBD1. With V trimmed by 5 bases and J by 7 bases, 7 bases remained unmatched. CDR1 and CDR2 (germline): WSHSY, SAAADI. CDR3 length: 14 amino acids. CDR3 nucleotides: TGCGCCAGCAGTCGACAGGGAAGGGGTGAAAAACTGTTTTTT. As protein: CASSRQGRGEKLFF.

The chain combines TRBV9 with TRBJ1-1; D call uncertain. CDR3 length: 13 residues. V gave up 2 bases and J gave up 2 bases, with 7 bases separating them. The germline gives CDR1 SGDLS, CDR2 YYNGEE. Here the CDR3 reads CASSVSPNTEAFF. DNA of the CDR3: TGTGCCAGCAGCGTTTCCCCTAACACTGAAGCTTTCTTT.

This clonotype has a single count. The genes are TRBV6-5 and TRBJ1-3; possible D gene TRBD1, 6 bases. The CDR3 length is 15 residues. Trimming stripped 5 bases from V and 2 bases from J, with 13 bases between. CDR1 and CDR2 (germline): MNHEY, SVGAGI. CDR3 bases: TGTGCCAGCAGTCGGACAGAGGGAGCTGGAAACACCATATATTTT. It specifies CASSRTEGAGNTIYF.

The chain recombines TRBV7-2 with TRBJ2-3; TRBD2 matches at 10 bases. V was pared by 4 bases and J by 0 bases, with 10 bases of the junction left unmatched. The length of the CDR3 is 18 residues. Germline V gene lookup returns CDR1 SGHTA and CDR2 FQGNSA. CDR3 residues: CASSSIAGGPLSTDTQYF. The DNA of the CDR3 is TGTGCCAGCAGCTCTATAGCGGGGGGCCCGCTTAGCACAGATACGCAGTATTTT. The complete variable domain, with remaining parts taken from reference TRBV7-2 and TRBJ2-3, reads GAGVSQSPSNKVTEKGKDVELRCDPISGHTALYWYRQSLGQGLEFLIYFQGNSAPDKSGLPSDRFSAERTGGSVSTLTIQRTQQEDSAVYLCASSSIAGGPLSTDTQYFGPGTRLTVL.

The gene calls are TRBV28 and TRBJ1-1, with unresolved D. With 6 bases removed from V and 1 base from J, the gap between germline ends came to 12 bases. Germline-derived CDR1 and CDR2 are MDHEN and SYDVKM. This CDR3 spans 14 amino acids. CDR3 residues: CASSPSVWNTEAFF. The CDR3 DNA reads TGTGCCAGCAGCCCTTCAGTATGGAACACTGAAGCTTTCTTT.

The sample holds one count of this clonotype. The chain employs TRBV5-1 and TRBJ2-3; no clear D. Germline CDR1 is SGHRS and CDR2 is YFSETQ. The CDR3 is 12 amino acids. V lost 0 bases, J lost 4 bases, and 3 bases lay in between. The DNA for the CDR3 is TGCGCCAGCAGCTTGGATGCAGATACGCAGTATTTT. Protein product: CASSLDADTQYF.

CDR3 coding DNA: TGCAGCGTTGAAGAAGCTAGCGGGGGGACCTCCTACAATGAGCAGTTCTTC. It specifies CSVEEASGGTSYNEQFF. V and J are TRBV29-1 and TRBJ2-1, with 11 bases that match TRBD2. Trimming at V came to 0 bases and at J to 0 bases, leaving 4 bases not matched to a gene. Germline loops: CDR1 SQVTM, CDR2 ANQGSEA. The CDR3 runs to 17 residues.

The chain has TRBV5-1 and TRBJ1-1; weak D call: TRBD1 (6 bases). V dropped 4 bases and J dropped 1 base, with 23 bases sitting between them. This CDR3 contains 18 residues. Germline loops: CDR1 SGHRS, CDR2 YFSETQ. CDR3 in DNA: TGCGCCAGCAGCGATATCGTCTCGGTCCGGGGGCCGAACACTGAAGCTTTCTTT. Translated: CASSDIVSVRGPNTEAFF.

This clonotype was seen only a few times. J is TRBJ2-7 and V is TRBV6-2 or TRBV6-3; weak D call: TRBD1 (5 bases). This CDR3 has 14 residues. Germline-derived CDR1 and CDR2 are MNHEY and SVGEGT. V gave up 6 bases and J gave up 3 bases, with 15 bases separating them. DNA for the CDR3: TGTGCCAGCAGAACGACAGTAGGGCGCTACGAGCAGTACGTC. This encodes CASRTTVGRYEQYV.